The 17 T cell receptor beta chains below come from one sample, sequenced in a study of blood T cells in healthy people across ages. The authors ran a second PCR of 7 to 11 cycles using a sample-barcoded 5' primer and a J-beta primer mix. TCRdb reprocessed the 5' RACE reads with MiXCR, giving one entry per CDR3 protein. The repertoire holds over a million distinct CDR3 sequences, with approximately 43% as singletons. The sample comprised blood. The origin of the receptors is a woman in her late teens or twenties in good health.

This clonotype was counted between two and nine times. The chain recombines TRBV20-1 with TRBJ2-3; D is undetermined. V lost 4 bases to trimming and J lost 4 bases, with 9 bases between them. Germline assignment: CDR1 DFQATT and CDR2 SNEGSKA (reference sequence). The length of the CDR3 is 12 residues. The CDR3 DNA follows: TGCAGTGCTAAACCCTTCGCAGATACGCAGTATTTT. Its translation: CSAKPFADTQYF.

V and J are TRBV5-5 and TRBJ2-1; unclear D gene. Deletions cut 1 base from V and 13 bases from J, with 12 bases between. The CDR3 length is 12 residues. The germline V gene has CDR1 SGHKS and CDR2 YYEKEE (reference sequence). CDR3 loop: CASSLFGLSQFF. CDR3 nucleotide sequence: TGTGCCAGCAGCTTGTTCGGGCTTAGTCAGTTCTTC.

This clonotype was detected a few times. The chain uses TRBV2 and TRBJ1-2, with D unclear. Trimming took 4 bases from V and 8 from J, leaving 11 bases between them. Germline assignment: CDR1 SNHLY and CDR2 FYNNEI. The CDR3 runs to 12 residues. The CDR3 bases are TGTGCCAGCAGTGCCGAAGGGAACGGCTACACCTTC. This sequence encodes CASSAEGNGYTF.

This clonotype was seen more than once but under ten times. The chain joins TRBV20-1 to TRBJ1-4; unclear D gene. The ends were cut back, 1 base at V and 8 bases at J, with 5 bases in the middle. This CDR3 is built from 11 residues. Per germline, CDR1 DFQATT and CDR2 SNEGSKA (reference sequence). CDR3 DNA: TGCAGTGCTAGAGGGTACGAAAAACTGTTTTTT. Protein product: CSARGYEKLFF.

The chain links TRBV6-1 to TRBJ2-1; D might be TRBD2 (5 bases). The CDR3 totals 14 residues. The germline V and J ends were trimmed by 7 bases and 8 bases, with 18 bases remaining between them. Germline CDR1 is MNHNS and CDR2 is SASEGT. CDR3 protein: CASNKRGKGYEQFF. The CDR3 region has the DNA TGTGCCAGCAACAAAAGAGGGAAGGGCTATGAGCAGTTCTTC.

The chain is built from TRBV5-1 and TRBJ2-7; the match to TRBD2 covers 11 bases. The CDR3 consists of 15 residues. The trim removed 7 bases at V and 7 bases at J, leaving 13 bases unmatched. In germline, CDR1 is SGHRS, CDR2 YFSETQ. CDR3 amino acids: CASQGGTSGYNEQYF. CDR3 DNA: TGCGCCAGCCAAGGAGGGACTAGCGGTTACAATGAGCAGTACTTC.

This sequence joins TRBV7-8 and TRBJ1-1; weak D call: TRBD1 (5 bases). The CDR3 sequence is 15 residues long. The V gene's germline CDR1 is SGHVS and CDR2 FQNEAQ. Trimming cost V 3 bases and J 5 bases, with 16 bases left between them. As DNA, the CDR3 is TGTGCCAGCAGCTTGATTCCGGGACGTGGAACTGAAGCTTTCTTT. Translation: CASSLIPGRGTEAFF.

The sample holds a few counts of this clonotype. The CDR3 here is CSVWGQNTGELFF. CDR3 coding DNA: TGCAGCGTTTGGGGACAGAACACCGGGGAGCTGTTTTTT. This chain uses TRBV29-1 with TRBJ2-2; a possible D gene is TRBD1 (6 bases). Trimming removed 5 bases at V and 1 base at J, with 8 bases between. The germline V gene has CDR1 SQVTM and CDR2 ANQGSEA. The CDR3 loop spans 13 amino acids.

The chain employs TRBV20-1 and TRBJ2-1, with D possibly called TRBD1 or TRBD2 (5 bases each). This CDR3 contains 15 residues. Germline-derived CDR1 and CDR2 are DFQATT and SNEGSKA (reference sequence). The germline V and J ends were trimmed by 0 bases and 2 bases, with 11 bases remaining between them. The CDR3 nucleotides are TGCAGTGCTAGAGATCGACAGCGGACCTACAATGAGCAGTTCTTC. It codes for CSARDRQRTYNEQFF.

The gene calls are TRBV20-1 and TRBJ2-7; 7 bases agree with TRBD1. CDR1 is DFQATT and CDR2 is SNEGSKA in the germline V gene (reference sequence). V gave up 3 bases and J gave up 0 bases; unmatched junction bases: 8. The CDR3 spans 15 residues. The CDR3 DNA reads TGCAGTGCTAGGCCGGGACAGTTGAACTCCTACGAGCAGTACTTC. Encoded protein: CSARPGQLNSYEQYF.

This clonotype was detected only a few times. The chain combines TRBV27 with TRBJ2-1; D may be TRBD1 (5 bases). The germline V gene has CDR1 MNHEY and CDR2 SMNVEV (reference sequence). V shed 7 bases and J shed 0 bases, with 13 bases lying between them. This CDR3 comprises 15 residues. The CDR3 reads CASKLQATSYNEQFF. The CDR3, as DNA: TGTGCCAGCAAACTACAGGCAACCTCCTACAATGAGCAGTTCTTC.

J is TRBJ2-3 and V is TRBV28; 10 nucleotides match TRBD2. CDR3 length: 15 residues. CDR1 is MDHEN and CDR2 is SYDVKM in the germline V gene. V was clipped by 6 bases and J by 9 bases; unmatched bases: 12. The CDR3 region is CASSSPGLARETQYF. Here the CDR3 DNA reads TGTGCCAGCAGCAGCCCGGGACTAGCGAGAGAAACGCAGTATTTT.

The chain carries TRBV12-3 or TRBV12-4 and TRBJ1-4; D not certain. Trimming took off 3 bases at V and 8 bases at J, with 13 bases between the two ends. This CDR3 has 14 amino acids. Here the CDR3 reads CASSLRNMGEKLFF. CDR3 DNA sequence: TGTGCCAGCAGTTTGAGGAATATGGGGGAAAAACTGTTTTTT.

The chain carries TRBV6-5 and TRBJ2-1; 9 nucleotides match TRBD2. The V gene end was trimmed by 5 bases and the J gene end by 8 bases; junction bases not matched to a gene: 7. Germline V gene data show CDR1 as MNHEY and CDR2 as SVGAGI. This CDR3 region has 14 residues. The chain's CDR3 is CASSVAGDGYEQFF. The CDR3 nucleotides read TGTGCCAGCAGTGTAGCGGGGGATGGGTATGAGCAGTTCTTC.

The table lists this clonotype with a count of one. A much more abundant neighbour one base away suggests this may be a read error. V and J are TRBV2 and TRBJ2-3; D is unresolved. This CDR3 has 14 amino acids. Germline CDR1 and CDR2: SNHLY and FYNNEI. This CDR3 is CASADSAGTDAQYF. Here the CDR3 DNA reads TGTGCCAGCGCTGACTCGGCAGGCACAGATGCGCAGTATTTT.

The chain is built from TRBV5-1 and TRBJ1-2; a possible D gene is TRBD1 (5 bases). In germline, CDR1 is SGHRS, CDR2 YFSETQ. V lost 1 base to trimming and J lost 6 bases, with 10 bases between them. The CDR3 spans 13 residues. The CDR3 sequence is CASSLRGDDGYTF. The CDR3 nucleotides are TGCGCCAGCAGCTTGCGGGGCGACGATGGCTACACCTTC. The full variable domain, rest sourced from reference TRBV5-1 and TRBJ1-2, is KAGVTQTPRYLIKTRGQQVTLSCSPISGHRSVSWYQQTPGQGLQFLFEYFSETQRNKGNFPGRFSGRQFSNSRSEMNVSTLELGDSALYLCASSLRGDDGYTFGSGTRLTVV.

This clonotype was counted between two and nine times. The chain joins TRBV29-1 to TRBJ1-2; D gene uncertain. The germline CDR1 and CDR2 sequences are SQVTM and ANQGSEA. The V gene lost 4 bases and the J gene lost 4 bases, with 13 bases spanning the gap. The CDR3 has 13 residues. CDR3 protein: CSVGAVLGYGYTF. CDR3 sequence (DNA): TGCAGCGTTGGTGCGGTCCTAGGCTATGGCTACACCTTC.